This T cell receptor beta chain derives from a study of long-term antiretroviral therapy in people with HIV. At survey level, the immunoSEQ assay was run in its v3.0 version. TCRdb keeps only in-frame clones here, not all; method: immunoSEQ multiplex PCR. The table lists about 14,000 clones, over 65% of them singletons. This CDR3 has 15 amino acids. Per the germline V gene, CDR1 is MNHEY and CDR2 is SMNVEV (reference sequence). V lost 4 bases and J lost 7; bases outside the gene matches: 4. The sample consisted of unsorted PBMCs, taken 1.3 years before starting antiretroviral therapy. This receptor was obtained from a man in his forties with HIV. The chain employs TRBV27 and TRBJ1-6; 10 nucleotides match TRBD1. CDR3 nucleotide sequence: TGTGCCAGCAGTTACCGGGACAGGGGCAATTCACCCCTCCACTTT. Amino acid sequence: CASSYRDRGNSPLHF.